This T cell receptor (beta chain) was sequenced during a study of OX40 agonist ivuxolimab in advanced cancers. Background on the whole study: Ivuxolimab was an agonistic, fully human IgG2 monoclonal antibody directed against OX40 (CD134), a costimulatory receptor. Intravenous ivuxolimab was administered to patients every 2 weeks at six dose levels: 0.01, 0.1, 0.3, 1.5, 3 and 10 mg/kg. Patients were allowed to have had prior anti-PD-1, anti-PD-L1 or anti-CTLA-4 therapy, and approximately 40% of the dose-escalation patients had previously received checkpoint inhibitors. The point of sequencing TCRbeta in the periphery was to test whether ivuxolimab changed TCR sequence diversity and drove clonal T-cell expansion. Partial responses occurred in three dose-escalation patients, of whom one had hepatocellular carcinoma and two had cutaneous melanoma. Of the roughly 51 patients in dose escalation, about 20 had hepatocellular carcinoma, about 15 had melanoma, 9 had renal cell carcinoma and 9 had head and neck cancer. The dose-escalation cohort was about 86% male with a mean age of 60 years, ranging from roughly 23 to 90. The paper describes the monotherapy dose-escalation part (N of about 57 patients) of the phase I trial of ivuxolimab.

Concerning this clone itself: No antigen is known for it. Per-nucleotide qualities are absent, and no much larger clonotype sits a single base away.

The trial excluded patients who had a history of autoimmune disease or who were on systemic immunosuppression. In every dose cohort, peripheral blood was drawn for TCR sequencing at baseline, cycle 4 day 1, and cycle 7 day 1. The samples were taken from a phase I, first-in-human, multicenter, open-label dose-escalation trial of ivuxolimab. Adults with locally advanced or metastatic head and neck squamous cell, hepatocellular, melanoma or renal cell carcinoma were enrolled in the trial. Before TCR sequencing, CD4+ T cells and CD8+ T cells from peripheral blood were sorted into separate populations. Deletion took 7 bases off V and 4 bases off J, with a span of 27 bases between the germline ends. The germline V gene yields SGHDT for CDR1 and YYEEEE for CDR2. Taken from cysteine to phenylalanine, the CDR3 has 17 residues. Solely the CDR3 DNA is kept, with 51 bases framed from the first base. What the authors observed across the whole study: After ivuxolimab, more expanded clones were found on average in CD8+ T cells than in CD4+ T cells. In the 0.1-3.0 mg/kg groups, partial responders were among the patients with the lowest normalized peripheral clonal expansion, particularly in CD8+ T cells. Antigen specificity was not determined for the clonally expanded peripheral T cells. Low levels of normalized T-cell clonal expansion were also seen in some patients who did not respond. At doses of 0.1 to 3.0 mg/kg, clonal expansion of both CD4+ and CD8+ blood T cells was observed from baseline to week 6.

Genomic DNA was isolated from the sorted cells so that the TCRbeta CDR3 region could be sequenced. The immunoSEQ Assay was used to sequence the TCRbeta CDR3 regions. In TCRdb, the immuneACCESS table is reduced to in-frame sequences with V and J assigned. These tables do not hold every clone; where another copy was compared, an unresolved V gene accounts for under half, and the others remain unexplained. The sample contains 130,000 or so clones, roughly 95% of them found a single time. The ten largest clones add up to approximately 0.15% of the sample. The sequences come from CD4+ or CD8+ T cells sorted from blood, collected in a trial of the OX40 agonist ivuxolimab. The rearranged chain carries TRBV5-6 and TRBJ2-7; TRBD1 is perhaps the D gene, given 6 matching bases. The clonotype originates from an adult with an advanced solid tumor such as melanoma, head and neck, liver or kidney cancer. The DNA is as follows: TGTGCCAGCTCCCACCAGGGGACCCCATCTATTCTTTACGAGCAGTACTTC. Its protein reads: CASSHQGTPSILYEQYF.